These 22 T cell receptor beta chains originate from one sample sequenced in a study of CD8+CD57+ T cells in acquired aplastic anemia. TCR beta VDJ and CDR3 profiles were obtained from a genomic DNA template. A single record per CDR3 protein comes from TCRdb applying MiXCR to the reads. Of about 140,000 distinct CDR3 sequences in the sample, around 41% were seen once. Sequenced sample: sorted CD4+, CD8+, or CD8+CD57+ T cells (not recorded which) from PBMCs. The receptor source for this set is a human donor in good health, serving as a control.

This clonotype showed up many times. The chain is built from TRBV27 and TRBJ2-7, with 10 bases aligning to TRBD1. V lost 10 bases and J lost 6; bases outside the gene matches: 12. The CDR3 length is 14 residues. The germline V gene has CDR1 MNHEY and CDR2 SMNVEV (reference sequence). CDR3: CATSSGTGASEQYF. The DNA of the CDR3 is TGTGCCACCTCCTCGGGGACAGGGGCTTCCGAGCAGTACTTC.

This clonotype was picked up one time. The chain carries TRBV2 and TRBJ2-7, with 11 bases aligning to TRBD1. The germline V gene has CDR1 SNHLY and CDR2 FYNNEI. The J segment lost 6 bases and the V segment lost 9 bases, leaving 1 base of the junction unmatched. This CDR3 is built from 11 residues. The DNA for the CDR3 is TGTGCCAGGGACAGGGGGCGCGAGCAGTACTTC. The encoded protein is CARDRGREQYF.

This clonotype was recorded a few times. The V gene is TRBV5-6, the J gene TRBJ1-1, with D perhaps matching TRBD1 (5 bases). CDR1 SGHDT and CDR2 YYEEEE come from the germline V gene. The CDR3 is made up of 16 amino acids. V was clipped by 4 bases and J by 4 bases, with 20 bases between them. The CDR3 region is CASSLGPGKGITEAFF. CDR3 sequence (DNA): TGTGCCAGCAGCCTGGGGCCAGGGAAGGGAATCACTGAAGCTTTCTTT.

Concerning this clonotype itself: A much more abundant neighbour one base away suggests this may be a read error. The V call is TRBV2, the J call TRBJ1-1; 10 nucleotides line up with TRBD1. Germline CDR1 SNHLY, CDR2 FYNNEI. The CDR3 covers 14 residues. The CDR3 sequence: CASYRTGGNTGAFF. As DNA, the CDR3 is TGTGCCAGCTACCGGACAGGGGGGAACACTGGAGCTTTCTTT.

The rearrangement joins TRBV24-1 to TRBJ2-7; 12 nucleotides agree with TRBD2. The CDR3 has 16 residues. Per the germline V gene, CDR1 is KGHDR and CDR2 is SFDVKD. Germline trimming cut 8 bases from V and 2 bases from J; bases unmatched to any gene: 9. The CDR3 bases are TGTGCCACCACCGAAAAAACTAGCGGGAGGCCCTACGAGCAGTACTTC. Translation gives CATTEKTSGRPYEQYF.

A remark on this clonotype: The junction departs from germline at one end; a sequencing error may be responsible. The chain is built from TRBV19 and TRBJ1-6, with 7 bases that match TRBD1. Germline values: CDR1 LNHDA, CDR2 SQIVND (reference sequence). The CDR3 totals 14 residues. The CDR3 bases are TGTGCCAGCAGTACGGACAGGACTAATTCACCCCTCCACTTT. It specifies CASSTDRTNSPLHF.

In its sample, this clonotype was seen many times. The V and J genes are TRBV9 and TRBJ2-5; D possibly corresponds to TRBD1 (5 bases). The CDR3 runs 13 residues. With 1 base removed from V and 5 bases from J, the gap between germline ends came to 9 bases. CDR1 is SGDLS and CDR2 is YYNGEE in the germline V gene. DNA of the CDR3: TGTGCCAGCAGCGTATCAGGGTACGAGACCCAGTACTTC. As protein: CASSVSGYETQYF. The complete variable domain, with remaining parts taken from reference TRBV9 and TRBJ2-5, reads DSGVTQTPKHLITATGQRVTLRCSPRSGDLSVYWYQQSLDQGLQFLIQYYNGEERAKGNILERFSAQQFPDLHSELNLSSLELGDSALYFCASSVSGYETQYFGPGTRLLVL.

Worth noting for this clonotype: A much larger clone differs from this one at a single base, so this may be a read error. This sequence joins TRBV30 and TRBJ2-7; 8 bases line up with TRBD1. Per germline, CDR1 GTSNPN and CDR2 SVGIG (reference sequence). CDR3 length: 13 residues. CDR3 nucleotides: TGTGCCTGGAGTGGGACAGGGCTGGGCGAGCAGTGCTTC. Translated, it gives CAWSGTGLGEQCF. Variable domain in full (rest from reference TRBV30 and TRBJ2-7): SQTIHQWPATLVQPVGSPLSLECTVEGTSNPNLYWYRQAAGRGLQLLFYSVGIGQISSEVPQNLSASRPQDRQFILSSKKLLLSDSGFYLCAWSGTGLGEQCFGPGTRLTVT.

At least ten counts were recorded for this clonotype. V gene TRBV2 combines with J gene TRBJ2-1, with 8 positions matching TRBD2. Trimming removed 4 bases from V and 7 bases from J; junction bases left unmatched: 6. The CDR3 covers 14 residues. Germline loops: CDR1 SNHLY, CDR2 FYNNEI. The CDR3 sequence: CASSAGGEYNEQFF. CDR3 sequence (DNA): TGTGCCAGCAGTGCGGGGGGGGAGTATAATGAGCAGTTCTTC.

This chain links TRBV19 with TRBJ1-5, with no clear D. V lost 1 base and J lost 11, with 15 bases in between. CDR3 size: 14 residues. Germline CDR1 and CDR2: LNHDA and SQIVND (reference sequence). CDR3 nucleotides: TGTGCCAGTAGTATAGGAAGGAGACAAGAGACCCAGCATTTT. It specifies CASSIGRRQETQHF.

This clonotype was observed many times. CDR3 residues: CASSPGQGTNYGYTF. The CDR3 DNA is TGCGCCAGCAGCCCTGGACAGGGGACGAACTATGGCTACACCTTC. The chain employs TRBV4-1 and TRBJ1-2, with 9 positions matching TRBD1. The CDR3 covers 15 residues. The V gene's germline CDR1 is MGHRA and CDR2 YSYEKL. After removal of 4 bases from V and 2 bases from J, the junction contained 5 bases not matched to a gene.

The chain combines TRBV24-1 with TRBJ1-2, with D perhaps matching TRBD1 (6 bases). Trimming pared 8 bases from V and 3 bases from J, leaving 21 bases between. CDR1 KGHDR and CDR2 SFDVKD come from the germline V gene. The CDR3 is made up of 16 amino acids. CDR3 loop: CATNVGQRREDYGYTF. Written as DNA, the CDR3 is TGTGCCACCAACGTAGGACAGAGGAGAGAAGACTATGGCTACACCTTC.

The CDR3 loop reads CSARPRERQGSALYNEQFF. The CDR3, as DNA: TGCAGTGCTAGACCAAGGGAAAGGCAGGGGTCGGCCTTATACAATGAGCAGTTCTTC. The rearrangement links TRBV20-1 to TRBJ2-1, with TRBD1 as a possible D gene (6 bases). This CDR3 has 19 residues. From germline, CDR1 is DFQATT and CDR2 SNEGSKA (reference sequence). V was clipped by 2 bases and J by 4 bases, with 27 bases between them.

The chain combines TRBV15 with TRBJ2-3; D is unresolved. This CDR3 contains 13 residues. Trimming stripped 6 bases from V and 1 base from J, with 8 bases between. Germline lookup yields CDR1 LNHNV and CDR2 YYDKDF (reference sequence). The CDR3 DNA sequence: TGTGCCACCAGGGGATTCGGCACAGATACGCAGTATTTT. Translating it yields CATRGFGTDTQYF.

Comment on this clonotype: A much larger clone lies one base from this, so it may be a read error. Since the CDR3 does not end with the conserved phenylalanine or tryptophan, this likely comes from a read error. CDR3 coding DNA: TGCGCCAGCAGGTTGGGTAGCGGGGGGCCGGAGCAGTTCTCC. It codes for CASRLGSGGPEQFS. V gene TRBV5-1 combines with J gene TRBJ2-1; 10 nucleotides match TRBD2. This CDR3 has 14 amino acids. Germline loops: CDR1 SGHRS, CDR2 YFSETQ.

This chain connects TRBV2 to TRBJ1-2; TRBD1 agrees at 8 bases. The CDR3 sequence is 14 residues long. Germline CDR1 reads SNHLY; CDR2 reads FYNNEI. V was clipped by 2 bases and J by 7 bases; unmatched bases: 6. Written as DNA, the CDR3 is TGTGCCAGCAGTGAACTCGCAGGGGGCCTTGGCTACACCTTC. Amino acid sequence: CASSELAGGLGYTF.

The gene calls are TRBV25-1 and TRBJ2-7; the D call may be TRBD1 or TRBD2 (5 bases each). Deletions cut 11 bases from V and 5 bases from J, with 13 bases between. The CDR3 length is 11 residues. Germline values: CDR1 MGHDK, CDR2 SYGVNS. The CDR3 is CACRGTHEQYF. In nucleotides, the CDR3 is TGTGCCTGTAGAGGGACCCACGAGCAGTACTTC.

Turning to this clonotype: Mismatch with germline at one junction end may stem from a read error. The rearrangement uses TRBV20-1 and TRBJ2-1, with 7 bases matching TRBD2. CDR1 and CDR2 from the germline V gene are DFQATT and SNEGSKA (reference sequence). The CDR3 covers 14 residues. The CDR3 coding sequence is TGCAGTGTGGGGACTACCGAAATGGTCCATGAGCAGTCCTTC. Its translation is CSVGTTEMVHEQSF.

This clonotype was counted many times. CDR3 nucleotide sequence: TGCAGCGTGGCGAGAGGGAGTGAGGAGACCCAGTACTTC. Residues: CSVARGSEETQYF. J is TRBJ2-5 and V is TRBV29-1; weak D call: TRBD2 (5 bases). The CDR3 is 13 residues long. CDR1 is SQVTM, CDR2 ANQGSEA, per germline. V lost 6 bases to trimming and J lost 5 bases, with 16 bases between them. Full variable domain (missing parts from reference TRBV29-1 and TRBJ2-5): SAVISQKPSRDICQRGTSLTIQCQVDSQVTMMFWYRQQPGQSLTLIATANQGSEATYESGFVIDKFPISRPNLTFSTLTVSNMSPEDSSIYLCSVARGSEETQYFGPGTRLLVL.

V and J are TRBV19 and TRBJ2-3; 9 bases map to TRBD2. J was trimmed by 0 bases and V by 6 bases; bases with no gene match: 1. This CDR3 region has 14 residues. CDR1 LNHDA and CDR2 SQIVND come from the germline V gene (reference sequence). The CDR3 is CASRGLASTDTQYF. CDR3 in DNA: TGTGCCAGTAGGGGACTAGCCAGCACAGATACGCAGTATTTT. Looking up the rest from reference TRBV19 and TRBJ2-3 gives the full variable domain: DGGITQSPKYLFRKEGQNVTLSCEQNLNHDAMYWYRQDPGQGLRLIYYSQIVNDFQKGDIAEGYSVSREKKESFPLTVTSAQKNPTAFYLCASRGLASTDTQYFGPGTRLTVL.

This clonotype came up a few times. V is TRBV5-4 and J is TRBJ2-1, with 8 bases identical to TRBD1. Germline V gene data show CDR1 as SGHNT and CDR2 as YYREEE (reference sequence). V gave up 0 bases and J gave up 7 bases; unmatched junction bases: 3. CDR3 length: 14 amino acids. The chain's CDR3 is CASSLDQGANEQFF. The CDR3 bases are TGTGCCAGCAGCTTGGACCAGGGGGCAAATGAGCAGTTCTTC.

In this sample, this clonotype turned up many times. CDR3 amino acids: CSVLRLAGYNEQFF. In DNA form, the CDR3 reads TGCAGCGTCCTCCGTTTAGCGGGGTACAATGAGCAGTTCTTC. V usage is TRBV29-1 and J usage is TRBJ2-1; 8 nucleotides match TRBD2. V dropped 6 bases and J dropped 4; count of bases not matched to a gene: 8. CDR1 is SQVTM and CDR2 is ANQGSEA in the germline V gene. CDR3 length equals 14 residues.